This T cell receptor beta chain came from a study of CD8+ T cells in alopecia areata. Study information: Treated patients swallowed 5 to 10 mg of oral tofacitinib twice daily.

The V and J ends lost 0 bases and 3 bases, in that order; junction bases with no gene match: 9. Germline CDR1 and CDR2: GTSNPN and SVGIG (reference sequence). CDR3 length equals 17 residues. Extracted RNA was reverse transcribed, and the resulting cDNA served as sequencing template. Assay used: immunoSEQ multiplex PCR; TCRdb lists only in-frame clones, some missing. Of 150,000 to 200,000 clones listed, 50% to 60% are singletons. This receptor was obtained from a human donor with alopecia areata. The chain has TRBV30 and TRBJ2-1, with TRBD2 identical over 9 bases. Sequencing used CD4+ T cells sorted from blood, obtained at week 0. DNA of the CDR3: TGTGCCTGGAGTGTAGGCGCAAGTAGCGGGGGCTACAATGAGCAGTTCTTC. The encoded protein is CAWSVGASSGGYNEQFF.